The 13 T cell receptor beta chains presented below share a single source sample, sequenced in a study of cytomegalovirus exposure and HLA in healthy donors. Amplification used 60 Vbeta primers and 13 Jbeta primers. The protocol was immunoSEQ multiplex PCR, while the TCRdb copy is restricted to in-frame clones and leaves out a portion. The profile shows under 200,000 clones, approximately 81% of them singletons. Sequenced sample: PBMCs. The source of these receptors is a woman younger than 45 in good health and CMV-seropositive.

The V call is TRBV7-9, the J call TRBJ2-1; TRBD1 might be the D (6 bases). The V and J ends lost 2 bases and 2 bases respectively, with 10 bases between them. Germline V lookup: CDR1 SEHNR, CDR2 FQNEAQ (reference sequence). This CDR3 has 15 residues. The CDR3 here is CASSLNQGTYNEQFF. The CDR3 bases are TGTGCCAGCAGCTTAAACCAGGGGACCTACAATGAGCAGTTCTTC.

The chain joins TRBV7-8 to TRBJ1-1, with 8 bases aligning to TRBD1. V lost 8 bases and J lost 3; bases outside the gene matches: 11. CDR1 is SGHVS and CDR2 is FQNEAQ in the germline V gene. The CDR3 covers 15 residues. CDR3: CASGQGAGIHTEAFF. The CDR3, as DNA: TGTGCCAGCGGTCAGGGGGCAGGTATTCACACTGAAGCTTTCTTT.

The rearrangement uses TRBV7-8 and TRBJ2-7, with a possible D match to TRBD1 (5 bases). V was shortened by 5 bases and J by 2 bases, with 10 bases between the two germline ends. Germline CDR1 SGHVS, CDR2 FQNEAQ. This CDR3 is built from 13 residues. CDR3 residues: CASSVGPAYEQYF. For the CDR3, the DNA is TGTGCCAGCAGCGTGGGGCCGGCCTACGAGCAGTACTTC.

The CDR3 loop is CASSDWTGAVDTQYF. The CDR3 DNA sequence: TGTGCCAGCTCAGACTGGACTGGTGCTGTCGATACGCAGTATTTT. V usage is TRBV18 and J usage is TRBJ2-3; D is possibly TRBD2 (5 bases). This CDR3 is built from 15 residues. V dropped 5 bases and J dropped 6 bases, with 18 bases sitting between them. Germline CDR1 is KGHSH and CDR2 is LQKENI.

The CDR3 loop reads CASSPGGKAFF. The CDR3 DNA follows: TGTGCCAGCAGCCCGGGGGGAAAAGCTTTCTTT. The genes are TRBV11-1 and TRBJ1-1, with D possibly TRBD1 on 5 matching bases. CDR1 is SGHAT, CDR2 FQDESV, per germline (reference sequence). Trimming pared 5 bases from V and 9 bases from J, leaving 10 bases between. This CDR3 is built from 11 residues.

The gene calls are TRBV4-2 and TRBJ1-5; the match to TRBD1 covers 10 bases. Germline loops: CDR1 LGHNA, CDR2 YNFKEQ. This CDR3 region has 16 residues. The V gene end was trimmed by 4 bases and the J gene end by 4 bases; junction bases not matched to a gene: 7. CDR3 amino acids: CASSLTGTGENQPQHF. CDR3 nucleotide sequence: TGTGCCAGCAGCCTTACCGGGACAGGGGAAAATCAGCCCCAGCATTTT.

This clone occurred a few times. V usage is TRBV5-6 and J usage is TRBJ1-6, with D unresolved. Trimming stripped 0 bases from V and 0 bases from J, with 4 bases between. The CDR3 totals 15 residues. Per the germline V gene, CDR1 is SGHDT and CDR2 is YYEEEE. In DNA, the CDR3 is TGTGCCAGCAGCTTGGATCGCTCCTATAATTCACCCCTCCACTTT. This gives the protein CASSLDRSYNSPLHF. The variable domain in full, completed from reference TRBV5-6 and TRBJ1-6, reads DAGVTQSPTHLIKTRGQQVTLRCSPKSGHDTVSWYQQALGQGPQFIFQYYEEEERQRGNFPDRFSGHQFPNYSSELNVNALLLGDSALYLCASSLDRSYNSPLHFGNGTRLTVT.

The chain links TRBV6-1 to TRBJ2-5, with TRBD2 matching 14 bases. V gave up 3 bases and J gave up 5 bases; unmatched junction bases: 11. CDR1 is MNHNS and CDR2 is SASEGT in the germline V gene. This CDR3 region has 18 residues. DNA of the CDR3: TGTGCCAGCAGTGACGGGACTAGCGGGGGCACTCGGTGGGAGACCCAGTACTTC. This sequence encodes CASSDGTSGGTRWETQYF.

This clone was recorded only once. J is TRBJ2-2 and V is TRBV5-1, with a tentative D call TRBD1 (5 bases). Looked up from germline, CDR1 is SGHRS and CDR2 is YFSETQ. This CDR3 comprises 16 residues. Trimming pared 3 bases from V and 0 bases from J, leaving 12 bases between. Here the CDR3 reads CASSSYRLANTGELFF. The CDR3 nucleotides read TGCGCCAGCAGCTCCTACAGGCTAGCGAACACCGGGGAGCTGTTTTTT. Full variable domain (remainder filled in from reference TRBV5-1 and TRBJ2-2): KAGVTQTPRYLIKTRGQQVTLSCSPISGHRSVSWYQQTPGQGLQFLFEYFSETQRNKGNFPGRFSGRQFSNSRSEMNVSTLELGDSALYLCASSSYRLANTGELFFGEGSRLTVL.

Written as DNA, the CDR3 is TGTGCCAGCAGCCCCCTGCGGGCCAGTCAAATGAACACTGAAGCTTTCTTT. Protein: CASSPLRASQMNTEAFF. This chain connects TRBV14 to TRBJ1-1; no definite D call. Between the trimmed V and J ends, which lost 4 bases and 0 bases, there was a span of 18 bases. CDR3 length: 17 residues. In germline, CDR1 is SGHDN, CDR2 FVKESK.

V and J are TRBV7-2 and TRBJ2-3; D not resolved. This CDR3 is built from 12 residues. The germline V and J ends were trimmed by 3 bases and 2 bases, with 3 bases remaining between them. Germline V gene sequence: CDR1 SGHTA, CDR2 FQGNSA. CDR3: CASSFLTDTQYF. The DNA of the CDR3 is TGTGCCAGCAGCTTTCTCACAGATACGCAGTATTTT.

The chain couples TRBV2 to TRBJ1-5; the D gene is possibly TRBD1 (6 bases). Germline values: CDR1 SNHLY, CDR2 FYNNEI. V was cut by 6 bases and J by 0 bases, with 12 bases left in between. The CDR3 length is 15 residues. This chain's CDR3 is CASSGTMNSNQPQHF. The DNA of the CDR3 is TGTGCCAGCAGCGGGACAATGAATAGCAATCAGCCCCAGCATTTT. Looking up the rest from reference TRBV2 and TRBJ1-5 gives the full variable domain: EPEVTQTPSHQVTQMGQEVILRCVPISNHLYFYWYRQILGQKVEFLVSFYNNEISEKSEIFDDQFSVERPDGSNFTLKIRSTKLEDSAMYFCASSGTMNSNQPQHFGDGTRLSIL.

This clone was observed a single time. The J gene is TRBJ1-2, the V gene TRBV5-1; 8 nucleotides agree with TRBD1. The ends lost 4 bases at V and 4 bases at J; junction bases unmatched: 6. Germline values: CDR1 SGHRS, CDR2 YFSETQ. CDR3 length: 14 residues. The CDR3 here is CASSERTGLYGYTF. The CDR3 DNA is TGCGCCAGCAGCGAACGGACAGGGCTCTATGGCTACACCTTC.